This TCR beta chain appears in the sequencing data of a study of blood T cell repertoires in COVID-19. On the study more broadly: Sources were T cells, B-cell-depleted T cells, or PBMCs; the material itself was cDNA or gDNA.

The V and J ends lost 3 bases and 6 bases respectively, with 9 bases between them. The CDR3 covers 13 residues. Authors' data handling: Nucleated cell number was recorded as an estimate derived from reference gene primer amplification. Data came from immunoSEQ multiplex PCR; TCRdb stores just in-frame clones and leaves some out. That table supplies the V and J calls and clone size; D and trimming were determined from the DNA. The sample lists fewer than 250,000 clones, 75% to 85% seen once, with 4.7% in the top ten. The sequenced sample was peripheral blood. This receptor was obtained from a woman in her 70s with acute or convalescent COVID-19. The chain employs TRBV12-3 or TRBV12-4 and TRBJ1-5; D is unresolved. CDR3 sequence reads: CASSLAGIQPQHF. The DNA of the CDR3 is TGTGCCAGCAGTTTGGCGGGGATTCAGCCCCAGCATTTT.